A single sample gave rise to the 16 T cell receptor beta chains below, sequenced in a study of CD8+CD57+ T cells in acquired aplastic anemia. TCR beta VDJ and CDR3 profiles were obtained from a genomic DNA template. Via MiXCR, TCRdb re-called the reads, giving one row per CDR3 protein. The repertoire holds under 250,000 distinct CDR3 sequences, with almost 35% as singletons. The sample comprised sorted CD4+, CD8+, or CD8+CD57+ T cells (not recorded which) from PBMCs. The origin of the receptors is a human donor in good health, serving as a control.

This clonotype showed up many times. The genes are TRBV10-3 and TRBJ1-2; D is undetermined. The germline gives CDR1 ENHRY, CDR2 SYGVKD. V was cut by 4 bases and J by 0 bases, with 12 bases left in between. The CDR3 covers 15 residues. The CDR3: CAISGSGFSNYGYTF. CDR3 nucleotides: TGTGCCATCAGTGGCTCCGGGTTTTCTAACTATGGCTACACCTTC.

The chain is built from TRBV29-1 and TRBJ2-3; tentatively, D is TRBD2 (6 bases). Germline values: CDR1 SQVTM, CDR2 ANQGSEA. The CDR3 sequence is 14 residues long. The V end lost 6 bases, the J end lost 5 bases, and 18 bases lay between the germline ends. The CDR3 coding sequence is TGCAGCGTAGTCCGACGACTAGATGTAGATACGCAGTATTTT. This encodes CSVVRRLDVDTQYF.

A word on this clonotype: The CDR3 does not end in the conserved phenylalanine or tryptophan, so this is likely a read error. This chain links TRBV29-1 with TRBJ1-3; the D gene is possibly TRBD1 (5 bases). CDR1 is SQVTM and CDR2 is ANQGSEA in the germline V gene. This CDR3 has 13 amino acids. Trimming removed 7 bases from V and 8 bases from J, with 18 bases in between. The CDR3 DNA reads as TGCAGCGCCGTAGTCAGGGAACTAGACACCATATATCTT. Translation gives CSAVVRELDTIYL.

This clonotype was found many times. The V gene is TRBV7-2, the J gene TRBJ1-1; D call uncertain. V dropped 5 bases and J dropped 1 base, with 11 bases sitting between them. The germline V gene encodes CDR1 SGHTA and CDR2 FQGNSA. This CDR3 has 14 amino acids. The CDR3 nucleotides read TGTGCCAGCAGCCCCCGAGGTTCGAACACTGAAGCTTTCTTT. It translates to CASSPRGSNTEAFF.

About this clonotype itself: This clone may be a read error of a much larger clone one base away. The genes are TRBV10-3 and TRBJ2-7; D gene ambiguous. The CDR3 loop spans 15 amino acids. Germline loops: CDR1 ENHRY, CDR2 SYGVKD. Trimming took off 5 bases at V and 0 bases at J, with 14 bases between the two ends. For the CDR3, the DNA is TGTGCCATCAGTTACTCGCCACAGAGCTCCTACGAGCAGTACTTC. It codes for CAISYSPQSSYEQYF.

This clonotype was detected many times. The chain carries TRBV2 and TRBJ2-6; TRBD1 matches at 9 bases. The CDR3 totals 16 residues. Per the germline V gene, CDR1 is SNHLY and CDR2 is FYNNEI. J was trimmed by 0 bases and V by 6 bases; bases with no gene match: 3. Written as DNA, the CDR3 is TGTGCCAGCAGGGGGACAGGGAACTCTGGGGCCAACGTCCTGACTTTC. Translating it yields CASRGTGNSGANVLTF.

This chain uses TRBV7-2 with TRBJ2-5; possible D gene TRBD2, 5 bases. Germline V gene data show CDR1 as SGHTA and CDR2 as FQGNSA. There are 13 residues in the CDR3. V gave up 6 bases and J gave up 1 base, with 9 bases separating them. Written as DNA, the CDR3 is TGTGCCAGCAGTTCCGGGATCCAAGAGACCCAGTACTTC. Amino acid sequence: CASSSGIQETQYF.

This clonotype has a count of ten or more. The chain carries TRBV20-1 and TRBJ2-5, with D possibly called TRBD1 or TRBD2 (6 bases each). This CDR3 has 15 residues. Trimming removed 5 bases at V and 1 base at J, with 17 bases between. Germline V gives CDR1 DFQATT, CDR2 SNEGSKA (reference sequence). CDR3 DNA: TGCAGTGCTTCAACTCCGGGGGCAAGCCAAGAGACCCAGTACTTC. Protein sequence: CSASTPGASQETQYF.

This clonotype has just one count. The V and J genes are TRBV19 and TRBJ1-2; D not resolved. The length of the CDR3 is 14 residues. CDR1 and CDR2 (germline): LNHDA, SQIVND (reference sequence). V shed 5 bases and J shed 3 bases, with 13 bases lying between them. CDR3 amino acids: CASSFGLRDYGYTF. CDR3 in DNA: TGTGCCAGTAGTTTCGGTTTAAGGGACTATGGCTACACCTTC.

A word on this clonotype: One end of the junction is discordant with germline, which a read error may explain. The chain combines TRBV25-1 with TRBJ2-2, with TRBD1 matching over 9 bases. The length of the CDR3 is 16 residues. From germline, CDR1 is MGHDK and CDR2 SYGVNS. CDR3 residues: CASSKDRGTNTGELFF. For the CDR3, the DNA is TGTGCCAGCAGCAAAGACAGGGGGACGAACACCGGGGAGCTGTTCTTT.

As to this clonotype: This may be a read error: a much more frequent sequence differs by one nucleotide. J is TRBJ2-3 and V is TRBV20-1, with 8 bases matching TRBD2. Germline assignment: CDR1 DFQATT and CDR2 SNEGSKA (reference sequence). The CDR3 sequence is 17 residues long. The CDR3 protein is CSARAFKREMSTDTQCF. The DNA of the CDR3 is TGCAGTGCTAGAGCCTTTAAGCGGGAGATGAGCACAGATACGCAGTGTTTT.

The chain is built from TRBV10-3 and TRBJ2-1; 7 bases line up with TRBD1. The CDR3 runs to 20 residues. Germline V gene sequence: CDR1 ENHRY, CDR2 SYGVKD. With 5 bases clipped from V and 0 bases from J, the junction kept 19 bases outside the gene matches. The CDR3: CAISPTTSRGQVSSYNEQFF. CDR3 DNA sequence: TGTGCCATCAGTCCAACCACCAGCCGAGGACAGGTGAGCTCCTACAATGAGCAGTTCTTC.

This clonotype was detected ten times or more. The chain employs TRBV20-1 and TRBJ1-1, with D maybe TRBD1 (5 bases). Trimming removed 3 bases at V and 4 bases at J, with 9 bases between. CDR1 and CDR2 (germline): DFQATT, SNEGSKA (reference sequence). The CDR3 is made up of 12 amino acids. The CDR3 region is CSASGTGTEAFF. CDR3 nucleotide sequence: TGCAGTGCTAGCGGGACCGGCACTGAAGCTTTCTTT.

Many counts were recorded for this clonotype. The chain couples TRBV6-1 to TRBJ1-2; D gene uncertain. The CDR3 loop spans 13 amino acids. Trimming took off 2 bases at V and 4 bases at J, with 8 bases between the two ends. CDR1 MNHNS and CDR2 SASEGT come from the germline V gene. The CDR3 nucleotides read TGTGCCAGCAGTGAAAAGGGCAGCTATGGCTACACCTTC. It codes for CASSEKGSYGYTF.

This clonotype was counted between two and nine times. The chain recombines TRBV5-1 with TRBJ1-1, with TRBD1 matching 9 bases. This CDR3 comprises 14 residues. Trimming cost V 4 bases and J 7 bases; bases outside gene matches: 8. Germline lookup yields CDR1 SGHRS and CDR2 YFSETQ. The CDR3 bases are TGCGCCAGCAGCCCAAGGACAGGGGACCGTGAAGCTTTCTTT. This gives the protein CASSPRTGDREAFF.

This clonotype has a count of ten or more. This chain joins TRBV24-1 and TRBJ2-5; TRBD1 aligns across 7 bases. The CDR3 covers 18 residues. Germline-derived CDR1 and CDR2 are KGHDR and SFDVKD. Unmatched junction bases numbered 19, after V lost 5 bases and J lost 5 bases. CDR3 sequence (DNA): TGTGCCACCAGTGCCGCAACGGGGACAGAGGACACCCCCGAGACCCAGTACTTC. This encodes CATSAATGTEDTPETQYF.